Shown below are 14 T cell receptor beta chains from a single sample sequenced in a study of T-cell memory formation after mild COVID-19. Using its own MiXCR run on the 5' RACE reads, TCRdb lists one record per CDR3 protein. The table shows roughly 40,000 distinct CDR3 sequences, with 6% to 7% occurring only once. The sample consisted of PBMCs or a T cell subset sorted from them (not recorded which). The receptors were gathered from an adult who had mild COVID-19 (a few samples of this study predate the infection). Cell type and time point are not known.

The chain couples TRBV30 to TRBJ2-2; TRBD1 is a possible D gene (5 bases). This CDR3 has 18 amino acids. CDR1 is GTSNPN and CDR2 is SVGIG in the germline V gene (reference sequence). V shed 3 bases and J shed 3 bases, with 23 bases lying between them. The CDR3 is CAWRTRVYQIWDTGELFF. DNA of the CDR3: TGTGCCTGGAGAACCAGGGTCTATCAAATCTGGGACACCGGGGAGCTGTTTTTT.

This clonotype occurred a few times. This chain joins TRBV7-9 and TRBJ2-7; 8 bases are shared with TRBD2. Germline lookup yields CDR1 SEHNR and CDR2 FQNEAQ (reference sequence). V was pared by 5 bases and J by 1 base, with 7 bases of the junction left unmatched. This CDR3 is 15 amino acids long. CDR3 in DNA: TGTGCCAGCAGCCGGAGCGGGGGTCTATCCTACGAGCAGTACTTC. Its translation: CASSRSGGLSYEQYF.

In DNA form, the CDR3 reads TGTGCCAGCAGTGAAAGGGGCGGAGCAGCAGACAATGAGCAGTTCTTC. Translation gives CASSERGGAADNEQFF. The chain links TRBV25-1 to TRBJ2-1, with D possibly being TRBD1 (5 bases). V was trimmed by 2 bases and J by 5 bases, leaving 16 bases between them. Germline CDR1 and CDR2: MGHDK and SYGVNS. The CDR3 has 16 residues.

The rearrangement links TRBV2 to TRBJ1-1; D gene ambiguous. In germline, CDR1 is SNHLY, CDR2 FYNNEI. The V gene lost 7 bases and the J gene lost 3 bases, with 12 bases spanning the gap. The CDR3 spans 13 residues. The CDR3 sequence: CASNRESDTEAFF. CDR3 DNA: TGTGCCAGCAATCGGGAATCTGACACTGAAGCTTTCTTT.

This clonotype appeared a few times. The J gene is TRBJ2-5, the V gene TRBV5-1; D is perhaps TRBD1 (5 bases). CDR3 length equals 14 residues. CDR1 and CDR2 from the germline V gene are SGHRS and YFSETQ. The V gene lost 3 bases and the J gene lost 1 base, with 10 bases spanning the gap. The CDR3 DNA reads TGCGCCAGCAGCTCGGACACTCTCCAAGAGACCCAGTACTTC. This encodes CASSSDTLQETQYF.

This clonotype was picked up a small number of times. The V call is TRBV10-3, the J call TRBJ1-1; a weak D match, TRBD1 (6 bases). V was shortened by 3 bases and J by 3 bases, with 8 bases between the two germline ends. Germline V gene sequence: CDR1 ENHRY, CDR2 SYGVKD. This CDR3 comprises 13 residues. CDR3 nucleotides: TGTGCCATCAGTGAACGGACAGACACTGAAGCTTTCTTT. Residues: CAISERTDTEAFF.

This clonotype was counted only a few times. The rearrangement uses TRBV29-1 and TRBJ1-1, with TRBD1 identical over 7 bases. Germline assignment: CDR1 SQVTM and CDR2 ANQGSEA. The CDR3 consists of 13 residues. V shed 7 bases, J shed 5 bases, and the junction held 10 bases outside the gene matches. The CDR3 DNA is TGCAGCGCTGGGGAGACAGGGAGGACTGAAGCTTTCTTT. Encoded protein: CSAGETGRTEAFF.

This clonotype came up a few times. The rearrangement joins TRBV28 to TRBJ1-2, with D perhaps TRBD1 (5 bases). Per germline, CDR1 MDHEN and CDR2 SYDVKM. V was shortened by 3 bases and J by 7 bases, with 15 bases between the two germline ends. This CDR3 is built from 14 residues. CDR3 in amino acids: CASSFGTKLGGYTF. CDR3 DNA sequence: TGTGCCAGCAGTTTTGGGACGAAATTGGGTGGCTACACCTTC.

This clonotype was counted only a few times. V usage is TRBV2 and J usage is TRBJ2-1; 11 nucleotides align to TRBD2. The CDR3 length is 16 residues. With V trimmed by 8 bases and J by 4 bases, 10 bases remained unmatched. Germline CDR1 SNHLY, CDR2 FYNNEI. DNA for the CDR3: TGTGCCAGCGGTAAAGGGACTAGCGGAGTATACAATGAGCAGTTCTTC. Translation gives CASGKGTSGVYNEQFF.

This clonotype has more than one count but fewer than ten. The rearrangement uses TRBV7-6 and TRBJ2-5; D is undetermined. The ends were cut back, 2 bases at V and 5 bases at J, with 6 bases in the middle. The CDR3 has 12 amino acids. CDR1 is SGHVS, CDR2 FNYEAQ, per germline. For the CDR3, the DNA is TGTGCCAGCAGCTTAAGTGTTGAGACCCAGTACTTC. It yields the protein CASSLSVETQYF.

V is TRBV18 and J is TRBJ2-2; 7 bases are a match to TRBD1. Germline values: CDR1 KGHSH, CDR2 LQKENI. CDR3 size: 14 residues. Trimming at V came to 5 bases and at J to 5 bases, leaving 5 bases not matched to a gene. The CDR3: CASSADRSTGELFF. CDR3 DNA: TGTGCCAGCTCAGCGGACAGGTCGACCGGGGAGCTGTTTTTT.

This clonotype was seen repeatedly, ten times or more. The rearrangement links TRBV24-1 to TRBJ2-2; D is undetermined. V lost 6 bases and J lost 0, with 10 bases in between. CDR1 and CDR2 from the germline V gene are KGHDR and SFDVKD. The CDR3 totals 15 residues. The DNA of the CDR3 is TGTGCCACCAGTAAGGGCATAACGAACACCGGGGAGCTGTTTTTT. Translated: CATSKGITNTGELFF.

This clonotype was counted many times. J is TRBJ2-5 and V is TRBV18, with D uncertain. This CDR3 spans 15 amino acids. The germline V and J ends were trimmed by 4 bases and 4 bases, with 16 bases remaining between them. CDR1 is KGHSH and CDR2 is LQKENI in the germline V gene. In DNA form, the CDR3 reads TGTGCCAGCTCACTGAGCACACCGGTGGGAGAGACCCAGTACTTC. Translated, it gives CASSLSTPVGETQYF.

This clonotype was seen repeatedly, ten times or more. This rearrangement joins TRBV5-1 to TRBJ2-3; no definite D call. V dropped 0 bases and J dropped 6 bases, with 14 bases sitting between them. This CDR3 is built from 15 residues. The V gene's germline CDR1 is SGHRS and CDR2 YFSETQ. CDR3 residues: CASSLAGRRMDTQYF. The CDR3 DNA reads TGCGCCAGCAGCTTGGCGGGCAGGCGCATGGATACGCAGTATTTT.